A selection of T cell receptor beta chains follows, all from one sample in a study of blood T cell repertoires in COVID-19. TCRdb's table, derived via immunoSEQ multiplex PCR, lists solely in-frame clones and lacks some. The data contain some 340,000 clones, more than 70% of them singletons. The specimen sequenced was peripheral blood. The receptors shown here come from a man aged 25 to 45 with active or convalescent COVID-19. Both conserved end residues are part of each CDR3. The order of the fields is J gene, D gene, clone size, V gene, CDR3 DNA, CDR3 protein. The D gene is left open where the match is weak. For some rows the clone size is stated as once, few or many, or as a class when expanded; others skip it.

J: TRBJ2-5; D: .; size: few; V: TRBV18; DNA: TGTGCCAGCTCATCAAAACAAGAGACCCAGTACTTC; CDR3: CASSSKQETQYF
J: TRBJ1-4; D: .; size: .; V: TRBV30; DNA: TGTGCCTGGAGTAGGCCGGGATTTCAGGGGCGAAAACTGTTTTTT; CDR3: CAWSRPGFQGRKLFF
J: TRBJ1-6; D: TRBD1; size: .; V: TRBV7-2; DNA: TGTGCCAGCAGCTTAAGACAGGGGGGCTATAATTCACCCCTCCACTTT; CDR3: CASSLRQGGYNSPLHF
J: TRBJ2-3; D: TRBD2; size: .; V: TRBV7-2; DNA: TGTGCCAGCAGCTTTGGCGGGGGGGCAACAGATACGCAGTATTTT; CDR3: CASSFGGGATDTQYF
J: TRBJ2-5; D: .; size: .; V: TRBV9; DNA: TGTGCCAGCAGCGTACTTAGCGGTGAAGAGACCCAGTACTTC; CDR3: CASSVLSGEETQYF
J: TRBJ1-2; D: .; size: .; V: TRBV9; DNA: TGTGCCAGCAGCGCCAGGGTTGGCTATGGCTACACCTTC; CDR3: CASSARVGYGYTF
J: TRBJ1-6; D: TRBD1; size: .; V: TRBV7-3; DNA: TGTGCCAGCACCCTAGGGGGCAATTCACCCCTCCACTTT; CDR3: CASTLGGNSPLHF
J: TRBJ2-7; D: .; size: .; V: TRBV7-3; DNA: TGTGCCAGCAGCTTAGTGGGCAGGATGGAGCAGTACTTC; CDR3: CASSLVGRMEQYF
J: TRBJ2-1; D: TRBD2; size: .; V: TRBV29-1; DNA: TGCAGCGTGGCTGAGGTAGCGGGGGGACCCTTATCCTACAATGAGCAGTTCTTC; CDR3: CSVAEVAGGPLSYNEQFF
J: TRBJ2-1; D: .; size: .; V: TRBV6-6; DNA: TGTGCCACCAGGACCTCAGAGGCTGAGCAGTTCTTC; CDR3: CATRTSEAEQFF
J: TRBJ1-5; D: .; size: .; V: TRBV27; DNA: TGTGCCAGCAGTTTTTTAGGGGGCAATCAGCCCCAGCATTTT; CDR3: CASSFLGGNQPQHF
J: TRBJ2-7; D: .; size: .; V: TRBV5-1; DNA: TGCGCCAGCAGCCCGGACAGCTACGAGCAGTACTTC; CDR3: CASSPDSYEQYF
J: TRBJ2-1; D: TRBD2; size: few; V: TRBV6-6; DNA: TGTGCCAGCAGTCGAGGGTGGCTAGCGGGGGGCAATGAGCAGTTCTTC; CDR3: CASSRGWLAGGNEQFF
J: TRBJ1-2; D: .; size: .; V: TRBV6-5; DNA: TGTGCCAGCAGGGGCCGGGGGGGCGGCGGCTATGGCTACACCTTC; CDR3: CASRGRGGGGYGYTF
J: TRBJ1-2; D: TRBD1; size: .; V: TRBV7-9; DNA: TGTGCCAGCAGCTTCATCCAGGGGGACTATGGCTACACCTTC; CDR3: CASSFIQGDYGYTF
J: TRBJ1-5; D: .; size: once; V: TRBV6-2/TRBV6-3; DNA: TGTGCCAGCAGTGGCAAATCCCGGGGGGGGAATCAGCCCCAGCATTTT; CDR3: CASSGKSRGGNQPQHF